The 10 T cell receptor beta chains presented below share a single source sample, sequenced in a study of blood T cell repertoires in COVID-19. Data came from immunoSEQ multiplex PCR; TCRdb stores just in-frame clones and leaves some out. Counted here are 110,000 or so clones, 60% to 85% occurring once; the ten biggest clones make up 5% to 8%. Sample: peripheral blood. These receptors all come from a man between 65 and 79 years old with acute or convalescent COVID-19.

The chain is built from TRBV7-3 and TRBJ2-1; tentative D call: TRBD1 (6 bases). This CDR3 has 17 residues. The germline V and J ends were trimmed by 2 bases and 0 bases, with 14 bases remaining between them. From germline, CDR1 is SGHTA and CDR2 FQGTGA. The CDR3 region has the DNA TGTGCCAGCAGCTTAGTCTCGACAGGAATCTCCTACAATGAGCAGTTCTTC. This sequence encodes CASSLVSTGISYNEQFF.

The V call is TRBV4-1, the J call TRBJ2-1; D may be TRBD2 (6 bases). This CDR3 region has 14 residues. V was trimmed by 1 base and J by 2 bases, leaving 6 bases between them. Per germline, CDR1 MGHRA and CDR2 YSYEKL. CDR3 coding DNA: TGCGCCAGCAGCCAAGGGACTACCTACAATGAGCAGTTCTTC. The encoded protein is CASSQGTTYNEQFF.

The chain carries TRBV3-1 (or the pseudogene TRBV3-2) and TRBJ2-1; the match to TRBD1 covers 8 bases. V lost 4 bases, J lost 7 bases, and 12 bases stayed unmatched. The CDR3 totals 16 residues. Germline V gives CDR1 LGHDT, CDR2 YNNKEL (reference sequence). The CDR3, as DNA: TGTGCCAGCAGCCCATCGGGGACAGGCGATGCTAATGAGCAGTTCTTC. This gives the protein CASSPSGTGDANEQFF.

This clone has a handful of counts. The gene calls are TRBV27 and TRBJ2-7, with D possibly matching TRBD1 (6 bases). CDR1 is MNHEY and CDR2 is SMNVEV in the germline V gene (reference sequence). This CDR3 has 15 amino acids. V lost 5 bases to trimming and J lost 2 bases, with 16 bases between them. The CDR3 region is CASSTGTAMAYEQYF. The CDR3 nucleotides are TGTGCCAGCAGTACAGGGACGGCCATGGCCTACGAGCAGTACTTC.

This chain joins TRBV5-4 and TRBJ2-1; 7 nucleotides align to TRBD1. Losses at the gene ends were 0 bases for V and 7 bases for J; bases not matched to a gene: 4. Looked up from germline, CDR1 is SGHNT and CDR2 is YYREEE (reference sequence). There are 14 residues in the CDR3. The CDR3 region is CASSLGGDRNEQFF. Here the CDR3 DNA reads TGTGCCAGCAGCTTGGGAGGGGACAGAAATGAGCAGTTCTTC.

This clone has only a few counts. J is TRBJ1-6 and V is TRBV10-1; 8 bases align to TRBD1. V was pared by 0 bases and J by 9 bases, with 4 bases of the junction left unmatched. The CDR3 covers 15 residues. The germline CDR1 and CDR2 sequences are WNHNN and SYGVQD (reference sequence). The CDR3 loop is CASSESGQASSPLHF. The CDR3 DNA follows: TGCGCCAGCAGTGAGTCGGGACAGGCGAGTTCACCCCTCCACTTT.

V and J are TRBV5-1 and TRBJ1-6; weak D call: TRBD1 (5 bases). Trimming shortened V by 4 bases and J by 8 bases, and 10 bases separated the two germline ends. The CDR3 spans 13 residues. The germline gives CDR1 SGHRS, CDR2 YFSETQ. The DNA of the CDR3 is TGCGCCAGCAGCCATAAACAGGATTCACCCCTCCACTTT. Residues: CASSHKQDSPLHF.

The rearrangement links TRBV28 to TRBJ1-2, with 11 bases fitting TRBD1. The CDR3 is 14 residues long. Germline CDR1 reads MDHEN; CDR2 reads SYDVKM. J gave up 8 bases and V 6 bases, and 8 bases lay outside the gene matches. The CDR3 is CASSPGQGVRGYTF. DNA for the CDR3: TGTGCCAGCAGCCCGGGACAGGGGGTTAGAGGCTACACCTTC.

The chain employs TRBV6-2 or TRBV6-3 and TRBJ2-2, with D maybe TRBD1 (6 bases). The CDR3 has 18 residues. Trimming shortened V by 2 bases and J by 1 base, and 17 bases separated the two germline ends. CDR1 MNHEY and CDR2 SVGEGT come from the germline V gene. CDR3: CASSYPSNRVRNTGELFF. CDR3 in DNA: TGTGCCAGCAGTTACCCCAGTAACAGGGTTAGGAACACCGGGGAGCTGTTTTTT.

The CDR3: CASRSDSNQPQHF. The CDR3 DNA sequence: TGTGCCAGCCGTAGTGATAGCAATCAGCCCCAGCATTTT. V and J are TRBV18 and TRBJ1-5, with D unclear. Germline CDR1 KGHSH, CDR2 LQKENI. V lost 8 bases to trimming and J lost 0 bases, with 8 bases between them. The CDR3 has 13 residues.